A selection of T cell receptor beta chains follows, all from one sample in a study of T cells in Graves' hyperthyroidism and ophthalmopathy. TCRdb analysed the multiplex PCR reads with MiXCR anew, one entry per CDR3 protein. The table shows 140,000 or so distinct CDR3 sequences, with less than 25% occurring only once. Sequenced sample: blood. These receptors all come from a woman aged 50 to 65 with Graves' hyperthyroidism that later progressed to Graves' ophthalmopathy. The CDR3 runs from the conserved cysteine through the conserved F or W. D genes are given only for firm matches. Only some rows state a clone size, as once, few, many or a class for expanded clones.

D: TRBD1
V: TRBV20-1
J: TRBJ1-2
size: many
DNA: TGCAGTGCGGTAGAGGGAGGGGGCCCTGGCTACACCTTC
CDR3: CSAVEGGGPGYTF

D: NA
V: TRBV28
J: TRBJ1-2
size: once
DNA: TGTGCCAGCAGTTCGGGGGTAATTTCTGGCTACACCTTC
CDR3: CASSSGVISGYTF

D: NA
V: TRBV30
J: TRBJ1-1
size: NA
DNA: TGTGCCTGTGCGGGGACATCTGGTACTGAAGCTTTCTTT
CDR3: CACAGTSGTEAFF

D: TRBD2
V: TRBV11-2
J: TRBJ2-7
size: many
DNA: TGTGCCAGCAGGAGACTAGCTGGGGACGAGCAGTACTTC
CDR3: CASRRLAGDEQYF

D: TRBD1
V: TRBV28
J: TRBJ1-3
size: few
DNA: TGTGCCAGCAGTCCCCCCCCCCACAGGGGCGCGAAAGGAAACACCATATATTTT
CDR3: CASSPPPHRGAKGNTIYF

D: NA
V: TRBV7-2
J: TRBJ1-3
size: NA
DNA: TGTGCCAGCAGCCCACCGACAGACCTACCGGGAAACACCATATATTTT
CDR3: CASSPPTDLPGNTIYF

D: TRBD1
V: TRBV20-1
J: TRBJ1-2
size: many
DNA: TGCAGTGCTAGAGATCCAGGGGGCATCTATGGCTACACCTTC
CDR3: CSARDPGGIYGYTF

D: NA
V: TRBV12-3/TRBV12-4
J: TRBJ1-6
size: many
DNA: TGTGCCAGCGCCCGCGGCCAGGGCGGGAATTCACCCCTCCACTTT
CDR3: CASARGQGGNSPLHF

D: TRBD2
V: TRBV7-3
J: TRBJ2-2
size: few
DNA: TGTGCCAGCAGCTTAACGCGGGAGGGAACCGGGGAGCTGTTTTTT
CDR3: CASSLTREGTGELFF

D: TRBD1
V: TRBV4-2
J: TRBJ2-7
size: NA
DNA: TGTGCCAGCAGCCAATCTCGGGACAGCATACACGAGCAGTACTTC
CDR3: CASSQSRDSIHEQYF

D: TRBD1
V: TRBV18
J: TRBJ2-5
size: few
DNA: TGTGCCAGCTCACCAGGACAGGGGGCGCGGGGCCAAGAGACCCAGTACTTC
CDR3: CASSPGQGARGQETQYF

D: TRBD2
V: TRBV20-1
J: TRBJ2-5
size: many
DNA: TGCAGTGGCAGGCAAAGGGGACTAGCGGGAGGGACCCAGTACTTC
CDR3: CSGRQRGLAGGTQYF

D: NA
V: TRBV28
J: TRBJ1-4
size: many
DNA: TGTGCCAGCAAACCTCCCCCGGGCCAGGGTTATGAAAAACTGTTTTTT
CDR3: CASKPPPGQGYEKLFF

D: NA
V: TRBV28
J: TRBJ2-7
size: NA
DNA: TGTGCCAGCAGTGGACTCCGGGTGGAAGAGCTCGGGCAGTACTTC
CDR3: CASSGLRVEELGQYF

D: NA
V: TRBV6-1
J: TRBJ1-5
size: NA
DNA: TGTGCCAGCAGTCTGACCCAGCATTTT
CDR3: CASSLTQHF

D: NA
V: TRBV6-1
J: TRBJ1-5
size: NA
DNA: TGTGCCAGCATCGACACCCTCGGGGGTCAGCCCCAGCATTTT
CDR3: CASIDTLGGQPQHF

D: NA
V: TRBV5-1
J: TRBJ1-1
size: many
DNA: TGCGCCAGCAGCCCGCGGGTCGGGGGAGGAGCTGAAGCTTTCTTT
CDR3: CASSPRVGGGAEAFF

D: NA
V: TRBV30
J: TRBJ1-1
size: many
DNA: TGTGCCTGGAGTCGGGTTCTGAACACTGAAGCTTTCTTT
CDR3: CAWSRVLNTEAFF

D: TRBD2
V: TRBV28
J: TRBJ2-7
size: many
DNA: TGTGCCAGCAGTCCTGGGACTAGCGGGAGGGCCGAGCAGTACTTC
CDR3: CASSPGTSGRAEQYF

D: NA
V: TRBV20-1
J: TRBJ2-1
size: many
DNA: TGCAGTGCTAGAGAAACGGGGCCCTTCTACAATGAGCAGTTCTTC
CDR3: CSARETGPFYNEQFF

D: TRBD1
V: TRBV5-1
J: TRBJ1-6
size: few
DNA: TGCGCCAGCAGCTTGGGACAGGGGTTCGGTTCACCCCTCCACTTT
CDR3: CASSLGQGFGSPLHF

D: NA
V: TRBV6-1
J: TRBJ2-7
size: many
DNA: TGTGCCAGCAGGAGGGGTCCGGGGAGTACCTACGAGCAGTACTTC
CDR3: CASRRGPGSTYEQYF

D: TRBD2
V: TRBV30
J: TRBJ2-7
size: many
DNA: TGTGCCTGGATGGGACTAGGAACTTACGAGCAGTACTTC
CDR3: CAWMGLGTYEQYF

D: NA
V: TRBV2
J: TRBJ2-7
size: many
DNA: TGTGCCAGCTCTAAAGGAGGGGGCCTCGCCTACGAGCAGTACTTC
CDR3: CASSKGGGLAYEQYF

D: NA
V: TRBV15
J: TRBJ2-2
size: many
DNA: TGTGCCACCAGCAGACTCGTGCTGACGGGAGCCGGGGAGCTGTTTTTT
CDR3: CATSRLVLTGAGELFF

D: NA
V: TRBV27
J: TRBJ1-2
size: NA
DNA: TGTGCCAGCAGTTCACGGGGATACTATGGCTACACCTTC
CDR3: CASSSRGYYGYTF

D: TRBD2
V: TRBV19
J: TRBJ2-1
size: many
DNA: TGTGCCAGTAGTATGCTAGCGGGGTCAAACAATGAGCAGTTCTTC
CDR3: CASSMLAGSNNEQFF

D: NA
V: TRBV20-1
J: TRBJ1-1
size: NA
DNA: TGCAGTGCTAGAGACAGGGACGCTGAAGCTTTCTTT
CDR3: CSARDRDAEAFF

D: NA
V: TRBV10-3
J: TRBJ1-5
size: many
DNA: TGTGCCATCAGTGATTATTCAGGGTTGGGTCAGCCCCAGCATTTT
CDR3: CAISDYSGLGQPQHF

D: NA
V: TRBV29-1
J: TRBJ2-7
size: many
DNA: TGCAGCGTTGAAATGGCGGACTCCTACGAGCAGTACTTC
CDR3: CSVEMADSYEQYF

D: NA
V: TRBV30
J: TRBJ2-4
size: few
DNA: TGTGCCTGGAGTAGAGATACAGCCAAAAACATTCAGTACTTC
CDR3: CAWSRDTAKNIQYF

D: TRBD2
V: TRBV2
J: TRBJ2-1
size: many
DNA: TGTGCCAGCAGAAGTAGGGCAGCGGGGAACTCCTACAATGAGCAGTTCTTC
CDR3: CASRSRAAGNSYNEQFF

D: NA
V: TRBV11-2
J: TRBJ2-2
size: many
DNA: TGTGCCAGCAGCTTTTGGGGCCCCGGGGAGCTGTTTTTT
CDR3: CASSFWGPGELFF

D: NA
V: TRBV6-1
J: TRBJ2-1
size: many
DNA: TGTGCCAGCAACCGACAAGGCATGTCCTACAATGAGCAGTTCTTC
CDR3: CASNRQGMSYNEQFF

D: NA
V: TRBV6-1
J: TRBJ1-1
size: many
DNA: TGTGCCAGCAGACCCCAGAACACTGAAGCTTTCTTT
CDR3: CASRPQNTEAFF

D: NA
V: TRBV3-1
J: TRBJ2-7
size: NA
DNA: TGTGCCAGCAGCCAATACGACAGGGAGCAGTACTTC
CDR3: CASSQYDREQYF

D: TRBD2
V: TRBV20-1
J: TRBJ2-7
size: many
DNA: TGCAGTGCTAGAGAAACTAGCGGCCCCTACGAGCAGTACTTC
CDR3: CSARETSGPYEQYF

D: NA
V: TRBV29-1
J: TRBJ2-2
size: few
DNA: TGCAGCGTTGCCATCCAGGTCGGGGAGCTGTTTTTT
CDR3: CSVAIQVGELFF

D: TRBD1
V: TRBV30
J: TRBJ1-5
size: many
DNA: TGTGCCTGGAGTTTAAGGGACAGGGACAATCAGCCCCAGCATTTT
CDR3: CAWSLRDRDNQPQHF

D: NA
V: TRBV2
J: TRBJ1-2
size: many
DNA: TGTGCCAGCAACAGTGGGTATGGCTACACCTTC
CDR3: CASNSGYGYTF

D: NA
V: TRBV18
J: TRBJ1-1
size: NA
DNA: TGTGCCAGCTCACCGGTCGGACAAACGAACACTGAAGCTTTCTTT
CDR3: CASSPVGQTNTEAFF

D: NA
V: TRBV18
J: TRBJ2-1
size: many
DNA: TGTGCCAGCTCACCACCGGGTGGGAGGCACCGTTCCGATGAGCAGTTCTTC
CDR3: CASSPPGGRHRSDEQFF

D: NA
V: TRBV10-3
J: TRBJ1-5
size: many
DNA: TGTGCCATCTCCAAGAATCGGGATCAGCCCCAGCATTTT
CDR3: CAISKNRDQPQHF

D: NA
V: TRBV28
J: TRBJ2-1
size: NA
DNA: TGTGCCAGCAGCCAAGTCCCCGGAGCGGAGGGCTGGGGGGTTGAGCAGTTCTTC
CDR3: CASSQVPGAEGWGVEQFF

D: TRBD2
V: TRBV20-1
J: TRBJ2-7
size: NA
DNA: TGCAGTGCTAGATCCGGGACTAGCGGGGCCGCGGCCGAGCAGTACTTC
CDR3: CSARSGTSGAAAEQYF

D: TRBD1
V: TRBV12-3/TRBV12-4
J: TRBJ1-2
size: many
DNA: TGTGCCAGCAGCCAGACAGGGTCCTATGGCTACACCTTC
CDR3: CASSQTGSYGYTF

D: NA
V: TRBV28
J: TRBJ2-7
size: NA
DNA: TGTGCCAGCACCGCTACCGGGACAAATTCCTACGAGCAGTACTTC
CDR3: CASTATGTNSYEQYF

D: NA
V: TRBV2
J: TRBJ1-5
size: many
DNA: TGTGCCAGCAGGGGACGAGGGATCGATCAGCCCCAGCATTTT
CDR3: CASRGRGIDQPQHF

D: TRBD1
V: TRBV28
J: TRBJ2-7
size: many
DNA: TGTGCCACCCGTACCAGGGGTACAGGGGGCGGGGAGCAGTACTTC
CDR3: CATRTRGTGGGEQYF

D: TRBD1
V: TRBV28
J: TRBJ2-5
size: NA
DNA: TGTGCCAGCAGTAGGACAGGGTCAGAGACCCAGTACTTC
CDR3: CASSRTGSETQYF